This TCR beta chain is from a study of blood T cells in healthy people across ages. Using a J-beta primer mix together with a sample-barcoded 5' primer, a second PCR was run for roughly 7 to 12 cycles. In TCRdb, the 5' RACE reads were re-called with MiXCR into one record per CDR3 protein. The sample contains about 1,600,000 distinct CDR3 sequences, about 43% of which appear only once. V lost 1 base to trimming and J lost 0 bases, with 9 bases between them. This CDR3 is built from 16 residues. CDR1 is LGHNT and CDR2 is FRNRAP in the germline V gene. The sequence was obtained from a young woman in good health. Sequencing was performed on blood. The V call is TRBV12-5, the J call TRBJ1-4; D uncertain. The CDR3 sequence is CASGLDRGATNEKLFF. Written as DNA, the CDR3 is TGTGCTAGTGGTTTGGACCGCGGGGCAACTAATGAAAAACTGTTTTTT. The entire variable domain, with the rest obtained from reference TRBV12-5 and TRBJ1-4, is as follows: DARVTQTPRHKVTEMGQEVTMRCQPILGHNTVFWYRQTMMQGLELLAYFRNRAPLDDSGMPKDRFSAEMPDATLATLKIQPSEPRDSAVYFCASGLDRGATNEKLFFGSGTQLSVL.